These T cell receptor beta chains were read from a single sample in a study of blood T cells in healthy people across ages. From the 5' RACE reads, TCRdb called clonotypes with MiXCR, one entry per CDR3 protein. The sample includes hundreds of thousands of distinct CDR3 sequences, roughly three fifths of them seen just once. The sample was blood. Receptors originate from a man aged 35-49 years in good health. The CDR3 runs from the conserved cysteine through the conserved F or W. Each record gives: J gene, V gene, D gene, clone size, CDR3 DNA, CDR3 protein. A D gene is named only where the DNA matches it firmly. Clone sizes are given selectively: once, few, many, or a class where the clone is expanded.

>TRBJ2-1|TRBV5-5|TRBD2|.
TGTGCCAGCAGCTGCGACGGGGGGATTTTAGGCGATGAGCAGTTCTTC
CASSCDGGILGDEQFF
>TRBJ1-2|TRBV11-2|TRBD1|.
TGTGCCAGCAGCCCCGACAGGGGCAATGGCTACACCTTC
CASSPDRGNGYTF
>TRBJ2-7|TRBV12-5|.|few
TGTGCTAGTGGTCTAGGGGGGTACTCCTACTCCTACGAGCAGTACTTC
CASGLGGYSYSYEQYF
>TRBJ2-3|TRBV3-1|.|.
TGTGCCAGCACCCCCGGGAACAGGGCAACAGCTACGCAGTATTTT
CASTPGNRATATQYF
>TRBJ2-7|TRBV6-2/TRBV6-3|.|once
TGTGCCAGTGAGACACCGGGGGCGCAAGAGCAGTACTTC
CASETPGAQEQYF
>TRBJ2-1|TRBV6-5|TRBD2|.
TGTGCCAGCAGATTACTTAGCGGGGGGGATCTAAATGAGCAGTTCTTC
CASRLLSGGDLNEQFF
>TRBJ2-1|TRBV5-5|TRBD2|.
TGTGCCAGCAGAGTCGGGGGGACTAGCGGGCATGAGCAGTTCTTC
CASRVGGTSGHEQFF
>TRBJ1-2|TRBV6-5|.|.
TGTGCCAGCAGTCAACAGGTCCGTGGGTCCGGCTACACCTTC
CASSQQVRGSGYTF
>TRBJ2-3|TRBV7-2|.|few
TGTGCCAGCAGCTTAGACTACGCCTCCTCGGGAGATACGCAGTATTTT
CASSLDYASSGDTQYF
>TRBJ2-5|TRBV12-3/TRBV12-4|TRBD2|.
TGTGCCAGCAGTTGGGGGATTAGCGGGAGGGCCGGAGAGACCCAGTACTTC
CASSWGISGRAGETQYF
>TRBJ1-2|TRBV3-1|TRBD1|few
TGTGCCAGCAGCCCGGCCGGGACAGGCTATGGCTACACCTTC
CASSPAGTGYGYTF
>TRBJ1-1|TRBV24-1|.|.
TGTGCCACCAGTGATCCGAACACTGAAGCTTTCTTT
CATSDPNTEAFF
>TRBJ2-1|TRBV27|.|.
TGTGCCAGCAGTCAAAGAAGCAATGAGCAGTTCTTC
CASSQRSNEQFF
>TRBJ2-5|TRBV5-1|TRBD1|.
TGCGCCGGCAGCCAAAGCGTGACAGGGACCCAAGAGACCCAGTACTTC
CAGSQSVTGTQETQYF
>TRBJ2-1|TRBV5-1|.|.
TGCGCCAGCAGACGAGAACCGGCGGGCGGGATCAGTGGGCAGTTCTTC
CASRREPAGGISGQFF
>TRBJ1-2|TRBV14|.|.
TGTGCCAGCAGCCAAGCGATTTTAGGGTATGGCTACACCTTC
CASSQAILGYGYTF
>TRBJ1-2|TRBV25-1|.|.
TGTGCCAGCAGTCCGGGGGGCAGCCTATATGGCTACACCTTC
CASSPGGSLYGYTF
>TRBJ1-4|TRBV7-9|.|.
TGTGCCAGCAGCTCGGGCGGCTATGAAAAACTGTTTTTT
CASSSGGYEKLFF
>TRBJ1-4|TRBV7-9|TRBD1|.
TGTGCCAGCCTCAGGGGGACAGGGAATGAAAAACTGTTTTTT
CASLRGTGNEKLFF
>TRBJ2-6|TRBV20-1|TRBD1|few
TGCAGTGCTAGGTCCGGGACAGGGGGCGTTGGGGCCAACGTCCTGACTTTC
CSARSGTGGVGANVLTF
>TRBJ2-5|TRBV7-2|.|.
TGTGCCAGCAGCCTAACAGGGTTTCGAGAGACCCAGTACTTC
CASSLTGFRETQYF
>TRBJ2-1|TRBV7-9|.|few
TGTGGGGTCTGGGGCGATGAGCAGTTCTTC
CGVWGDEQFF
>TRBJ2-3|TRBV7-2|.|few
TGTGCCAGCAGCGAATCCGGGACGCAGTATTTT
CASSESGTQYF
>TRBJ2-5|TRBV5-1|TRBD2|.
TGCGCCAGCAGCTTGGAGCGGGGCGCCCAAGAGACCCGGTACTTC
CASSLERGAQETRYF
>TRBJ2-1|TRBV29-1|.|.
TGCAGCGTTGAAAGGGACAAGAACAATGAGCAGTTCTTC
CSVERDKNNEQFF
>TRBJ2-7|TRBV11-3|.|.
TGTGCCAGCTCGGGGGGCGGGCGTTACAATCCGGGGCCCTACGAGCAGTACTTC
CASSGGGRYNPGPYEQYF
>TRBJ2-1|TRBV20-1|TRBD2|.
TGCAGTGCTCAAAGCGGGACCGCCTACAATGAGCAGTTCTTC
CSAQSGTAYNEQFF
>TRBJ1-1|TRBV11-2|.|few
TGTGCCAGCAGCTTACCCTGGGGCAGGGAGAAAAATTTTGAAGCTTTCTTT
CASSLPWGREKNFEAFF
>TRBJ2-7|TRBV2|.|.
TGTGCCAGCCAACAGGGATTCACCTACGAGCAGTACTTC
CASQQGFTYEQYF
>TRBJ2-7|TRBV9|.|.
TGTGCCAGCGGAGGGGTAGACGAGCAGTACTTC
CASGGVDEQYF
>TRBJ2-5|TRBV10-3|TRBD2|.
TGTGCCATCAGGCCGGGACTAGCAATGGGGTCAGGAGAGACCCAGTACTTC
CAIRPGLAMGSGETQYF
>TRBJ2-7|TRBV20-1|TRBD2|few
TGCAGTGCTACCTACCTCAAACTAGGCGGGAGCTCCTACGAGCAGTACTTC
CSATYLKLGGSSYEQYF